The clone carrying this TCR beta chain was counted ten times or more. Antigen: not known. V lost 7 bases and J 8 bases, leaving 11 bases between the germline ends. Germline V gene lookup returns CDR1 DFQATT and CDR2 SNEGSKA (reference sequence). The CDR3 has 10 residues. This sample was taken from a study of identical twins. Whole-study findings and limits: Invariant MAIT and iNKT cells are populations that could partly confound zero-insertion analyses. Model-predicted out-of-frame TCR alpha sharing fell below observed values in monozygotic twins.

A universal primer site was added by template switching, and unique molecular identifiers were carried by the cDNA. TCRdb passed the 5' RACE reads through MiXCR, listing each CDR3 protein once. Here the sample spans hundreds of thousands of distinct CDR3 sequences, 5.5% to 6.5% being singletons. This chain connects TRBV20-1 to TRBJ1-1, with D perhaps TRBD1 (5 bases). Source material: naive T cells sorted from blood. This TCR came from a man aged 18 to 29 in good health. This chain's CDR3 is CSVPGTEAFF. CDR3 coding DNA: TGCAGTGTTCCCGGGACGGAAGCTTTCTTT.